Presented here are 25 T cell receptor beta chains from one specimen sequenced in a study of Ad26.COV2.S vaccination and SARS-CoV-2 variants. Some clones are missing from TCRdb's copy, which holds only in-frame ones; the method was immunoSEQ multiplex PCR. Of about 320,000 clones in the sample, almost 90% were seen once. Regarding treatment: some 19 received Ad26.COV2.S at low or high dose, single or two shots; about five received placebo; per-sample allocation not given. Sampling was done on day 63 after the first vaccine or placebo injection. The sample here was peripheral blood, taken in a trial of Ad26.COV2.S vaccine versus placebo. These receptors were taken from a person between 18 and 60 years old who received the Ad26.COV2.S COVID-19 vaccine or a placebo.

This clone was seen once. CDR3 in DNA: TGTGCCAGCAGCCCGGGGCCTTCCTACGAGCAGTACTTC. It translates to CASSPGPSYEQYF. This chain connects TRBV7-2 to TRBJ2-7; the D call may be TRBD1 or TRBD2 (5 bases each). This CDR3 is 13 amino acids long. The V gene lost 5 bases and the J gene lost 1 base, with 9 bases spanning the gap. From germline, CDR1 is SGHTA and CDR2 FQGNSA.

V gene TRBV7-2 combines with J gene TRBJ1-1, with D perhaps matching TRBD1 (5 bases). The CDR3 has 15 amino acids. Germline lookup yields CDR1 SGHTA and CDR2 FQGNSA. Trimming shortened V by 5 bases and J by 0 bases, and 13 bases separated the two germline ends. The CDR3 sequence is CASSLGRGMNTEAFF. The CDR3 nucleotides read TGTGCCAGCAGCCTCGGGAGGGGCATGAACACTGAAGCTTTCTTT.

J is TRBJ2-3 and V is TRBV7-9; 7 nucleotides match TRBD1. The CDR3 extends over 14 amino acids. V lost 3 bases to trimming and J lost 3 bases; unmatched junction nucleotides: 3. CDR1 is SEHNR, CDR2 FQNEAQ, per germline (reference sequence). The CDR3 nucleotides read TGTGCCAGCAGCTTGAGGGACAGTACAGATACGCAGTATTTT. Encoded protein: CASSLRDSTDTQYF. The full variable domain, in which reference TRBV7-9 and TRBJ2-3 provide the parts outside the CDR3, is DTGVSQNPRHKITKRGQNVTFRCDPISEHNRLYWYRQTLGQGPEFLTYFQNEAQLEKSRLLSDRFSAERPKGSFSTLEIQRTEQGDSAMYLCASSLRDSTDTQYFGPGTRLTVL.

The chain carries TRBV7-9 and TRBJ2-7; 7 nucleotides align to TRBD2. The trim removed 5 bases at V and 7 bases at J, leaving 5 bases unmatched. CDR3 length equals 12 residues. Per germline, CDR1 SEHNR and CDR2 FQNEAQ (reference sequence). The chain's CDR3 is CASSVGAGEQYF. The DNA for the CDR3 is TGTGCCAGCAGCGTTGGAGCGGGGGAGCAGTACTTC.

Here the CDR3 DNA reads TGTGCCAGCAGCCAAGCGGGACTAGCGTTAGGTTTAGGGGAGCTGTTTTTT. Residues: CASSQAGLALGLGELFF. The chain is built from TRBV4-2 and TRBJ2-2; 10 bases match TRBD2. Germline-derived CDR1 and CDR2 are LGHNA and YNFKEQ. The V and J ends lost 1 base and 8 bases, in that order; junction bases with no gene match: 10. CDR3 size: 17 residues.

The chain is built from TRBV29-1 and TRBJ1-1; 8 bases agree with TRBD1. Germline V gene lookup returns CDR1 SQVTM and CDR2 ANQGSEA. With 4 bases clipped from V and 8 bases from J, the junction kept 6 bases outside the gene matches. The CDR3 loop spans 12 amino acids. Written as DNA, the CDR3 is TGCAGCGTTGCCGGACAGGGCCCCGAAGCTTTCTTT. Its protein product is CSVAGQGPEAFF.

The genes are TRBV5-6 and TRBJ1-3; weak D call: TRBD1 (5 bases). CDR1 SGHDT and CDR2 YYEEEE come from the germline V gene. The V end lost 4 bases, the J end lost 0 bases, and 14 bases lay between the germline ends. This CDR3 spans 16 amino acids. CDR3 sequence reads: CASSLWGYGSGNTIYF. CDR3 nucleotides: TGTGCCAGCAGCCTCTGGGGGTACGGCTCTGGAAACACCATATATTTT.

The chain uses TRBV11-2 and TRBJ2-3; D call uncertain. The V gene's germline CDR1 is SGHAT and CDR2 FQNNGV. V was pared by 1 base and J by 1 base, with 6 bases between. The CDR3 runs 14 residues. The CDR3 region has the DNA TGTGCCAGCAGCTTAGCTTACGGCACAGATACGCAGTATTTT. It yields the protein CASSLAYGTDTQYF. The full variable domain, rest sourced from reference TRBV11-2 and TRBJ2-3, is EAGVAQSPRYKIIEKRQSVAFWCNPISGHATLYWYQQILGQGPKLLIQFQNNGVVDDSQLPKDRFSAERLKGVDSTLKIQPAKLEDSAVYLCASSLAYGTDTQYFGPGTRLTVL.

The V and J genes are TRBV2 and TRBJ1-3; D is perhaps TRBD1 (6 bases). V lost 5 bases, J lost 4 bases, and 24 bases lay in between. Germline CDR1 and CDR2: SNHLY and FYNNEI. The CDR3 runs 18 residues. The DNA of the CDR3 is TGTGCCAGCAGTAAACTCCTCTGGGGGCAGGGATCCGGAAACACCATATATTTT. Protein product: CASSKLLWGQGSGNTIYF.

This clone came up once. V is TRBV7-2 and J is TRBJ2-1; 9 nucleotides match TRBD2. The CDR3 runs 15 residues. Losses at the gene ends were 4 bases for V and 10 bases for J; bases not matched to a gene: 11. Germline V lookup: CDR1 SGHTA, CDR2 FQGNSA. This CDR3 is CASSYRGRAQWEQFF. The CDR3 region has the DNA TGTGCCAGCAGCTATCGCGGGAGGGCCCAATGGGAGCAGTTCTTC.

The chain combines TRBV6-5 with TRBJ1-1; D gene uncertain. Germline assignment: CDR1 MNHEY and CDR2 SVGAGI. The CDR3 consists of 13 residues. Between the trimmed V and J ends, which lost 7 bases and 0 bases, there was a span of 9 bases. The chain's CDR3 is CASKRLMNTEAFF. CDR3 DNA sequence: TGTGCCAGCAAGAGACTCATGAACACTGAAGCTTTCTTT.

This clone was counted a few times. V and J are TRBV4-3 and TRBJ1-6; D ambiguous. V lost 0 bases and J 6 bases, leaving 12 bases between the germline ends. This CDR3 contains 16 residues. Looked up from germline, CDR1 is LGHNA and CDR2 is YSLEER. CDR3 residues: CASSQDWAKPNSPLHF. The CDR3 region has the DNA TGCGCCAGCAGCCAAGATTGGGCGAAACCTAATTCACCCCTCCACTTT.

The rearrangement joins TRBV5-4 to TRBJ2-5; D is perhaps TRBD1 or TRBD2 (6 bases each). CDR3 length: 16 residues. The V end was cut by 7 bases, the J end by 1 base, with 20 bases between. Germline V lookup: CDR1 SGHNT, CDR2 YYREEE (reference sequence). DNA for the CDR3: TGTGCCAGCGCCCCGAAATCAGGAGGGGGCCAAGAGACCCAGTACTTC. Translating it yields CASAPKSGGGQETQYF.

This rearrangement joins TRBV5-6 to TRBJ2-7; 12 bases fit TRBD2. Germline V gene sequence: CDR1 SGHDT, CDR2 YYEEEE. The CDR3 extends over 15 amino acids. The V gene end was trimmed by 4 bases and the J gene end by 7 bases; junction bases not matched to a gene: 9. CDR3 coding DNA: TGTGCCAGCAGCCCGGGCCTAGCGGGAGGGTATGAGCAGTACGTC. It yields the protein CASSPGLAGGYEQYV.

The rearrangement links TRBV4-1 to TRBJ1-2, with D possibly being TRBD1 (5 bases). CDR3 length: 16 amino acids. Per germline, CDR1 MGHRA and CDR2 YSYEKL. Trimming cost V 1 base and J 1 base, with 13 bases left between them. The CDR3 coding sequence is TGCGCCAGCAGCCAAGCCCCTCCGACAGTTAACTATGGCTACACCTTC. Amino acid sequence: CASSQAPPTVNYGYTF.

This rearrangement joins TRBV27 to TRBJ1-1; 7 positions match TRBD1. Germline CDR1 MNHEY, CDR2 SMNVEV (reference sequence). The V segment lost 3 bases and the J segment 11 bases; nucleotides outside the gene matches: 6. The CDR3 totals 12 residues. The CDR3: CASSLPTGKAFF. The DNA for the CDR3 is TGTGCCAGCAGTTTGCCGACAGGGAAGGCTTTCTTT.

The chain links TRBV28 to TRBJ1-2; D gene ambiguous. Germline CDR1 and CDR2: MDHEN and SYDVKM. This CDR3 contains 14 residues. Trimming pared 3 bases from V and 4 bases from J, leaving 12 bases between. CDR3 residues: CASSFTAGLYGYTF. The CDR3 DNA reads as TGTGCCAGCAGTTTTACGGCCGGGCTCTATGGCTACACCTTC.

The chain combines TRBV4-3 with TRBJ1-2; no firm D call. V dropped 3 bases and J dropped 4 bases, with 12 bases sitting between them. Germline assignment: CDR1 LGHNA and CDR2 YSLEER. There are 14 residues in the CDR3. CDR3 sequence (DNA): TGCGCCAGCAGCCACCTAACAGACGTCTATGGCTACACCTTC. This encodes CASSHLTDVYGYTF.

Regarding this clone: Different DNA sequences within this sample yield the same CDR3. This chain connects TRBV5-4 to TRBJ2-5; D call uncertain. V shed 3 bases and J shed 0 bases, with 12 bases lying between them. Germline values: CDR1 SGHNT, CDR2 YYREEE (reference sequence). The CDR3 runs 15 residues. DNA of the CDR3: TGTGCCAGCAGCTCAGGCCGGACGTACCAAGAGACCCAGTACTTC. Translation: CASSSGRTYQETQYF.

This chain joins TRBV5-1 and TRBJ1-5; weak D call: TRBD1 (5 bases). There are 12 residues in the CDR3. Trimming cost V 4 bases and J 10 bases, with 12 bases left between them. The V gene's germline CDR1 is SGHRS and CDR2 YFSETQ. The CDR3 spells CASSVGQGPQHF. For the CDR3, the DNA is TGCGCCAGCAGCGTAGGTCAGGGTCCCCAGCATTTT.

V gene TRBV27 combines with J gene TRBJ2-2; D might be TRBD2 (5 bases). V was shortened by 4 bases and J by 1 base, with 13 bases between the two germline ends. CDR1 and CDR2 (germline): MNHEY, SMNVEV (reference sequence). CDR3 size: 16 residues. Here the CDR3 DNA reads TGTGCCAGCAGTTCCCTCCGTCGGGGGAACACCGGGGAGCTGTTTTTT. Translation: CASSSLRRGNTGELFF.

CDR3 bases: TGTGCCAGTAGTATTGTGCAGGGTTCCGGGGAGCTGTTTTTT. Translated, it gives CASSIVQGSGELFF. This sequence joins TRBV19 and TRBJ2-2, with a tentative D call TRBD1 (5 bases). The CDR3 extends over 14 amino acids. Germline V gene data show CDR1 as LNHDA and CDR2 as SQIVND (reference sequence). Trimming cost V 3 bases and J 6 bases, with 11 bases left between them.

The V gene is TRBV6-5, the J gene TRBJ1-2, with 9 bases identical to TRBD1. The length of the CDR3 is 13 residues. Germline values: CDR1 MNHEY, CDR2 SVGAGI. Trimming cost V 6 bases and J 10 bases; bases outside gene matches: 9. In nucleotides, the CDR3 is TGTGCCAGCAGAGAGGACAGGGGTACGTCCTACACCTTC. Its translation is CASREDRGTSYTF.

The gene calls are TRBV25-1 and TRBJ2-2; 7 nucleotides align to TRBD1. The ends lost 5 bases at V and 5 bases at J; junction bases unmatched: 11. The CDR3 consists of 16 residues. Looked up from germline, CDR1 is MGHDK and CDR2 is SYGVNS. In DNA form, the CDR3 reads TGTGCCAGCAGTCCCCGGACAGGCCTTGGGACCGGGGAGCTGTTTTTT. Its translation is CASSPRTGLGTGELFF.

The DNA for the CDR3 is TGTGCCAGTAGTATAGATCACTATCAGCCCCAGCATTTT. Translation gives CASSIDHYQPQHF. The rearrangement links TRBV19 to TRBJ1-5; no firm D call. Deletions cut 0 bases from V and 5 bases from J, with 5 bases between. Germline values: CDR1 LNHDA, CDR2 SQIVND (reference sequence). The CDR3 contains 13 residues.